Below, one T cell receptor beta chain is given with its context. What it binds is unknown. This sample stems from a study of a mutant IDH1 vaccine in newly diagnosed glioma. Study-wide background: The treated population exhibited a male proportion of roughly 60%, a female proportion of roughly 38%, and a mean age of roughly 41 years. Radiotherapy, temozolomide, or both had been given previously, and both were given to most.

Study conclusions and caveats: No link was apparently found between pseudoprogression and changes in top peripheral T cell clonotypes.

The table came from immunoSEQ multiplex PCR; TCRdb's copy has only in-frame clones and leaves some out. The profile shows tens of thousands of clones, 60% to 85% of them singletons. The time point was: baseline, week 1 (first vaccination visit). Stated treatment: pre-vaccination baseline after standard-of-care therapy. There were new WHO grade 3 or 4 astrocytomas in the donors, and these were IDH1-mutant and ATRX-lost. Germline V CDR1 and CDR2: LNHDA, SQIVND (reference sequence). With 2 bases removed from V and 1 base from J, the gap between germline ends came to 7 bases. CDR3 length: 14 residues. The chain combines TRBV19 with TRBJ2-3, with a tentative D call TRBD2 (5 bases). This clonotype originated in a woman between 40 and 55 years old with glioma. The starting material was PBMCs, obtained from a glioma patient treated with radiotherapy, temozolomide or both. CDR3 sequence reads: CASSIMEGTDTQYF. The DNA for the CDR3 is TGTGCCAGTAGTATAATGGAGGGCACAGATACGCAGTATTTT.